This T cell receptor beta chain was sequenced for a study of Ad26.COV2.S vaccination and SARS-CoV-2 variants. Study information: Each vaccinee took Ad26.COV2.S intramuscularly, once or twice 56 days apart.

Germline values: CDR1 LNHNV, CDR2 YYDKDF (reference sequence). J was trimmed by 7 bases and V by 5 bases; bases with no gene match: 8. The CDR3 consists of 14 residues. Here immunoSEQ multiplex PCR was the method, and the copy in TCRdb shows in-frame clones only, minus some. In the table there are about 450,000 clones, roughly nine tenths of which are singletons. The treatment: some 19 received Ad26.COV2.S at low or high dose, single or two shots; 5 received placebo; per-sample allocation not given. After the first vaccine or placebo injection, samples were drawn on day 63. Boston hosted the donor, who was an adult aged 18-55 years. Study findings and constraints: After vaccination, reports described spike-specific CD8+ and CD4+ T cell responses as showing substantial breadth.

About this clone: The antigen is not known.

The source was peripheral blood, collected in a trial of Ad26.COV2.S vaccine versus placebo. The receptor's source is a person aged 18 to 65 who received the Ad26.COV2.S COVID-19 vaccine or a placebo. V is TRBV15 and J is TRBJ2-1, with TRBD1 matching 7 bases. The CDR3 loop is CATSAGQVQNEQFF. The CDR3 DNA sequence: TGTGCCACCAGCGCCGGACAGGTGCAGAATGAGCAGTTCTTC.